The 12 T cell receptor beta chains below all came from one sample that was sequenced in a study of blood T cells in healthy people across ages. Using a J-beta primer mix together with a sample-barcoded 5' primer, a second PCR was run for roughly 7 to 11 cycles. TCRdb reprocessed the 5' RACE reads with MiXCR, giving one entry per CDR3 protein. The sample records some 1.7 million distinct CDR3 sequences, about 30% being singletons. Sequenced material: blood. Receptors originate from a young woman in good health.

The chain employs TRBV19 and TRBJ1-5; tentative D call: TRBD1 (5 bases). CDR3 length: 13 residues. Germline V lookup: CDR1 LNHDA, CDR2 SQIVND (reference sequence). The germline V and J ends were trimmed by 7 bases and 7 bases, with 14 bases remaining between them. CDR3: CASNKQGEQPQHF. The CDR3 nucleotides read TGTGCCAGTAATAAGCAGGGTGAACAGCCCCAGCATTTT. Supplemented by reference TRBV19 and TRBJ1-5, the full variable domain reads DGGITQSPKYLFRKEGQNVTLSCEQNLNHDAMYWYRQDPGQGLRLIYYSQIVNDFQKGDIAEGYSVSREKKESFPLTVTSAQKNPTAFYLCASNKQGEQPQHFGDGTRLSIL.

In its sample, this clonotype was seen many times. The V gene is TRBV6-2 or TRBV6-3, the J gene TRBJ1-2; D gene uncertain. With 2 bases removed from V and 2 bases from J, the gap between germline ends came to 6 bases. CDR1 MNHEY and CDR2 SVGEGT come from the germline V gene. The CDR3 length is 13 residues. In nucleotides, the CDR3 is TGTGCCAGCAGTTACGTCAGGAACTATGGCTACACCTTC. Its protein is CASSYVRNYGYTF.

This clonotype showed up just a few times. This chain joins TRBV20-1 and TRBJ2-7; D possibly corresponds to TRBD2 (7 bases). The germline V gene encodes CDR1 DFQATT and CDR2 SNEGSKA (reference sequence). The CDR3 has 13 amino acids. Trimming left V 0 bases short and J 5 bases short, with 11 bases between. The DNA of the CDR3 is TGCAGTGCTAGAGAGGGGGGGCCGGACGAGCAGTACTTC. Residues: CSAREGGPDEQYF.

This clonotype was counted at least ten times. The chain uses TRBV28 and TRBJ2-7; 7 nucleotides line up with TRBD1. The V and J ends lost 7 bases and 3 bases, in that order; junction bases with no gene match: 3. This CDR3 is built from 12 residues. Germline V lookup: CDR1 MDHEN, CDR2 SYDVKM. The CDR3 nucleotides are TGTGCCAGCACGGGACAGTTCTACGAGCAGTACTTC. Protein sequence: CASTGQFYEQYF.

The chain employs TRBV29-1 and TRBJ2-3; TRBD2 agrees at 10 bases. V shed 7 bases and J 2 bases; nucleotides not matched to a gene: 18. The CDR3 runs to 18 residues. Germline V gene data show CDR1 as SQVTM and CDR2 as ANQGSEA. Written as DNA, the CDR3 is TGCAGCGCCCCGAGAGTGGCTAGCGGGGGCCTTTTCACAGATACGCAGTATTTT. Protein: CSAPRVASGGLFTDTQYF.

This rearrangement joins TRBV20-1 to TRBJ2-1; tentatively, D is TRBD2 (7 bases). The CDR3 runs to 13 residues. With 7 bases removed from V and 2 bases from J, the gap between germline ends came to 12 bases. Germline V lookup: CDR1 DFQATT, CDR2 SNEGSKA (reference sequence). The DNA of the CDR3 is TGCAGTGTGAGGGGGGGAACCTACAATGAGCAGTTCTTC. Translated, it gives CSVRGGTYNEQFF.

This clonotype turned up a few times. The gene calls are TRBV20-1 and TRBJ2-5; TRBD2 might be the D (6 bases). The V end lost 0 bases, the J end lost 3 bases, and 14 bases lay between the germline ends. The CDR3 has 15 residues. In germline, CDR1 is DFQATT, CDR2 SNEGSKA (reference sequence). This chain's CDR3 is CSARDYMGGEETQYF. The CDR3 DNA is TGCAGTGCTAGAGATTATATGGGCGGGGAAGAGACCCAGTACTTC.

The gene calls are TRBV3-1 and TRBJ2-1; D may be TRBD1 (5 bases). The CDR3 is made up of 14 amino acids. V lost 8 bases and J lost 1, with 12 bases in between. The germline V gene encodes CDR1 LGHDT and CDR2 YNNKEL (reference sequence). The CDR3 sequence: CASGYKGSYNEQFF. In DNA form, the CDR3 reads TGTGCCAGCGGCTACAAGGGGTCCTACAATGAGCAGTTCTTC.

Only a few counts were recorded for this clonotype. The chain is built from TRBV10-3 and TRBJ2-7; 8 bases map to TRBD2. The CDR3 is 13 residues long. Germline loops: CDR1 ENHRY, CDR2 SYGVKD. V gave up 11 bases and J gave up 5 bases; unmatched junction bases: 11. The CDR3 is CASGGGPLDEQYF. The CDR3 coding sequence is TGTGCCTCGGGGGGGGGCCCCCTCGACGAGCAGTACTTC.

This clonotype was seen ten or more times. The rearrangement joins TRBV20-1 to TRBJ2-5; weak D call: TRBD2 (5 bases). CDR3 length: 13 residues. Germline loops: CDR1 DFQATT, CDR2 SNEGSKA (reference sequence). V was trimmed by 1 base and J by 1 base, leaving 7 bases between them. The CDR3 sequence: CSARVAGQETQYF. CDR3 coding DNA: TGCAGTGCTAGAGTGGCGGGCCAAGAGACCCAGTACTTC.

This clonotype was seen only a few times. One base away lies a much larger clone, so this may be a sequencing read error. The chain recombines TRBV20-1 with TRBJ2-6, with D tentatively TRBD1 (6 bases). Germline CDR1 is DFQATT and CDR2 is SNEGSKA (reference sequence). The CDR3 is made up of 15 amino acids. Here the CDR3 DNA reads TGCAGTGCTCGTATACAGGGATCTGGGGCCAACGTCCGGACTTTC. Encoded protein: CSARIQGSGANVRTF.

This chain connects TRBV7-2 to TRBJ2-1, with D maybe TRBD2 (5 bases). CDR1 and CDR2 (germline): SGHTA, FQGNSA. The CDR3 length is 12 residues. V lost 5 bases to trimming and J lost 10 bases, with 12 bases between them. CDR3 loop: CASSRTGIEQFF. The CDR3 region has the DNA TGTGCCAGCAGCCGAACCGGGATCGAGCAGTTCTTC. Drawing the rest from reference TRBV7-2 and TRBJ2-1, the complete variable domain is GAGVSQSPSNKVTEKGKDVELRCDPISGHTALYWYRQSLGQGLEFLIYFQGNSAPDKSGLPSDRFSAERTGGSVSTLTIQRTQQEDSAVYLCASSRTGIEQFFGPGTRLTVL.